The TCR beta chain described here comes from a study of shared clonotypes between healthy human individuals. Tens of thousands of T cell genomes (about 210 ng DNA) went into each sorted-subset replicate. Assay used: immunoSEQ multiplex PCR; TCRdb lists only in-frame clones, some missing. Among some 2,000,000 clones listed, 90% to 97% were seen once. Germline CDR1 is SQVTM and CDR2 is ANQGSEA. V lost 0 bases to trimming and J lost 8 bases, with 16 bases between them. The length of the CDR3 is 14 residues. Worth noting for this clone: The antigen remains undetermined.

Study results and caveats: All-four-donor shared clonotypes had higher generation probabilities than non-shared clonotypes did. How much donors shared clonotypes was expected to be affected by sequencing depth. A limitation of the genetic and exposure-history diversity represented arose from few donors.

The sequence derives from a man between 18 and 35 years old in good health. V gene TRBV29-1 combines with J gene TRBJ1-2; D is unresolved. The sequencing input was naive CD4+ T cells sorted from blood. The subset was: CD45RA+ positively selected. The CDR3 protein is CSVEDLAGSRGYTF. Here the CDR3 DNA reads TGCAGCGTTGAAGATTTGGCGGGGTCGCGGGGCTACACCTTC.